This TCR gamma chain came from a study of Vδ1+ human thymocytes. Study-wide results and caveats: Unexpected Vdelta2 sequences could cause misinterpretation of bulk repertoire data. Around 20% of thymic delta-chain sequences were Vdelta2, with few Vdelta3, unlike blood Vdelta1+ controls. In the thymus, TRG and TRD repertoires looked highly polyclonal with Gaussian CDR3 lengths.

Thymocytes were sorted as CD3+ TCRVdelta1+ TCRVdelta2- after alphabeta T cell depletion. Between roughly 98% and 99.6% of sorted thymocytes were Vdelta1+. Sequences come from RNA converted to cDNA by reverse transcription. Pooled V-gene forward primers with one constant-region reverse primer generated the CDR3 amplicons by multiplex PCR. TCRdb ran CATT on the multiplex PCR reads. The sample lists approximately 40,000 gamma-chain clones, roughly 21% occurring once. Of note for this clone: Its matching antigen is unknown. The sample contains more than one DNA sequence encoding this CDR3.

Trimming took 1 base from V and 7 from J; bases not matched to a gene: 4. This CDR3 has 12 residues. The germline gives CDR1 VENAVY, CDR2 YDSYNSRV. V gene TRGV8 combines with J gene TRGJ1 or TRGJ2. Sequencing was performed on Vdelta1+ gamma-delta thymocytes from the thymus. The sample's subset: FACS-sorted CD3+ TCRalphabeta- TCRVdelta1+ TCRVdelta2- thymocytes. This sequence was found in a girl in the first two years of life who had congenital heart surgery. The DNA for the CDR3 is TGTGCCACCTGGGATAGACCCTATAAGAAACTCTTT. It encodes CATWDRPYKKLF.